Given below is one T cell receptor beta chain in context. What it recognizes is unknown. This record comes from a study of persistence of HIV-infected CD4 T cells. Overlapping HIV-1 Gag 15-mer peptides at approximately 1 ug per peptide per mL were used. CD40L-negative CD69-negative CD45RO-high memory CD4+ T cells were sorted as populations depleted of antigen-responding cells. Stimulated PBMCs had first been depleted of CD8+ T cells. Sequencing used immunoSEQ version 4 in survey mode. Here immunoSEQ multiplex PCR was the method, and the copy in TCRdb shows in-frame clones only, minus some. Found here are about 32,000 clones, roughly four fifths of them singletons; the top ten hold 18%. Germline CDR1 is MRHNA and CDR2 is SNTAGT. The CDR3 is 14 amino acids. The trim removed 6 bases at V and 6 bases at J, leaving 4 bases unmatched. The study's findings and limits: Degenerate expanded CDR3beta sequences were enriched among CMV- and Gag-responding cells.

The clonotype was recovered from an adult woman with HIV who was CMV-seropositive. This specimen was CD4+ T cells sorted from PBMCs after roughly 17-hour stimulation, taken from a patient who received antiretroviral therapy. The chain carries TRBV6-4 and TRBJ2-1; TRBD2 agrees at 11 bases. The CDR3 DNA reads TGTGCCAGCAGAGCCGGGACTAGCGGCAATGAGCAGTTCTTC. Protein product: CASRAGTSGNEQFF.